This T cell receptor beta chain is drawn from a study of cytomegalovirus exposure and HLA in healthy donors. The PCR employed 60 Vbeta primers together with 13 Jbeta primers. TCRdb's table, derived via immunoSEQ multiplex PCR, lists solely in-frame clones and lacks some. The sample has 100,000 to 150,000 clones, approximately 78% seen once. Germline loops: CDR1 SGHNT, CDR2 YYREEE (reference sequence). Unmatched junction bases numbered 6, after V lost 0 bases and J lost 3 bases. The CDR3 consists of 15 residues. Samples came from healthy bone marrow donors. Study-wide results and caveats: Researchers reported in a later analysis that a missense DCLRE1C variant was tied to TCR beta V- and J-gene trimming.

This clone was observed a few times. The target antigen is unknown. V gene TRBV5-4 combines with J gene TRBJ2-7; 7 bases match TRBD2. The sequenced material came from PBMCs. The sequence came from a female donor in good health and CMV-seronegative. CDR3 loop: CASSLGGSASYEQYF. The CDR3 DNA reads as TGTGCCAGCAGCTTGGGCGGGAGCGCAAGCTACGAGCAGTACTTC.